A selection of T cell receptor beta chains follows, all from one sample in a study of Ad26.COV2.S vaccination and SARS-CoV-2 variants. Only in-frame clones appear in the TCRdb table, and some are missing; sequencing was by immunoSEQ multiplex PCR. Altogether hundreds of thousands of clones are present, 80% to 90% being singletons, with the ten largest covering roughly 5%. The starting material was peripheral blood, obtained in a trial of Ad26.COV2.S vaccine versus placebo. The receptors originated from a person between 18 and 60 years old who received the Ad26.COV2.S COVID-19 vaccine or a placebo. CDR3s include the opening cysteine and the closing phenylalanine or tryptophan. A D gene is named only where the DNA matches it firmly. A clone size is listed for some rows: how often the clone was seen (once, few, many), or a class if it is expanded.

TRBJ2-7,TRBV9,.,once,CASSLLIQVDRLYEQYF,TGTGCCAGCAGCCTACTCATTCAAGTGGACAGATTATACGAGCAGTACTTC
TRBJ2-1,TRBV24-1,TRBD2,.,CATSDTSGRFDEQFF,TGTGCCACCAGTGATACTAGCGGGAGATTCGATGAGCAGTTCTTC
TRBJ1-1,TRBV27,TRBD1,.,CASSFRQGWNTEAFF,TGTGCCAGCAGTTTTCGACAGGGATGGAACACTGAAGCTTTCTTT
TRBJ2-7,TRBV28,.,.,CASSPIIDGVTYEQYF,TGTGCCAGCAGTCCCATCATTGACGGGGTGACCTACGAGCAGTACTTC
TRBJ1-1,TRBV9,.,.,CASSDLPEGAEAFF,TGTGCCAGCAGCGACCTGCCTGAGGGGGCTGAAGCTTTCTTT
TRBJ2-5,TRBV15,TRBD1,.,CATSLEGAVKTQYF,TGTGCCACCAGTCTCGAGGGGGCTGTGAAGACCCAGTACTTC
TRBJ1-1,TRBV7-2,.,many,CASSLGWNTEAFF,TGTGCCAGCAGCTTAGGGTGGAACACTGAAGCTTTCTTT
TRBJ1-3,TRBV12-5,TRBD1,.,CASGLDRAVNTIYF,TGTGCTAGTGGTTTAGACAGGGCAGTAAACACCATATATTTT
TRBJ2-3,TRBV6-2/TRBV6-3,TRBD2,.,CASSYSLAGADTQYF,TGTGCCAGCAGTTACTCCCTAGCGGGGGCAGATACGCAGTATTTT
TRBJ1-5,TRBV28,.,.,CASRPASWQPQHF,TGTGCCAGCAGGCCGGCCTCGTGGCAGCCCCAGCATTTT
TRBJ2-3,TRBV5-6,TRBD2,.,CASSSFGRGTDTQYF,TGTGCCAGCAGCTCTTTCGGGAGGGGGACAGATACGCAGTATTTT
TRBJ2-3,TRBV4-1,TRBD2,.,CASSQPTSGRQDTQYF,TGCGCCAGCAGCCAACCAACTAGCGGGAGGCAGGATACGCAGTATTTT
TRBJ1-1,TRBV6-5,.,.,CASSYGGMAEAFF,TGTGCCAGCAGTTATGGGGGGATGGCTGAAGCTTTCTTT
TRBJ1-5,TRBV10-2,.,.,CASTQEGQGQPQHF,TGCGCCAGCACCCAAGAGGGCCAGGGCCAGCCCCAGCATTTT
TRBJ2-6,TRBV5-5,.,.,CASSLRVTGQGASGANVLTF,TGTGCCAGCAGCTTGCGGGTTACGGGTCAGGGAGCTTCTGGGGCCAACGTCCTGACTTTC
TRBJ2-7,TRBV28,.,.,CASSLGGTTYEQYF,TGTGCCAGCAGTTTAGGCGGAACAACCTACGAGCAGTACTTC
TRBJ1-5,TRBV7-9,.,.,CASSSNMEPQHF,TGTGCCAGCAGCTCAAACATGGAGCCCCAGCATTTT
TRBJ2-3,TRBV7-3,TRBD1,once,CASSSPHRPTGGNLQNNTQYF,TGTGCCAGCAGCTCTCCCCATCGCCCGACAGGGGGCAATCTACAGAACAATACGCAGTATTTT
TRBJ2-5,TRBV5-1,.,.,CASSLEGSQETQYF,TGCGCCAGCAGCTTGGAGGGTAGTCAAGAGACCCAGTACTTC
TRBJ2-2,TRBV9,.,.,CASSVQGFDTGELFF,TGTGCCAGCAGCGTTCAGGGATTCGACACCGGGGAGCTGTTTTTT
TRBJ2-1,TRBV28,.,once,CASSLRGQGQFF,TGTGCCAGCAGTTTGAGGGGCCAGGGGCAGTTCTTC
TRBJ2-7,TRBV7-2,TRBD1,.,CASSLSIGQGYEQYF,TGTGCCAGCAGCTTATCTATAGGACAGGGATACGAGCAGTACTTC
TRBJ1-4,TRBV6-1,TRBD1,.,CASSEVRTGGLDEKLFF,TGTGCCAGCAGTGAAGTCCGGACAGGGGGCTTGGACGAAAAACTGTTTTTT
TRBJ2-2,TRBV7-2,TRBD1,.,CASKKGTEKTGELFF,TGTGCCAGCAAGAAAGGGACAGAGAAGACCGGGGAGCTGTTTTTT
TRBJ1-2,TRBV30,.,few,CAWSVSEKWEYF,TGTGCCTGGAGTGTATCGGAAAAGTGGGAGTACTTC
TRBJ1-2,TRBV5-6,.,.,CASSLDGRWGGGYTF,TGTGCCAGCAGCTTGGATGGTCGGTGGGGTGGCGGCTACACCTTC
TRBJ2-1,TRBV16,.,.,CASSLPTSYNEQFF,TGTGCCAGCAGCCTACCTACTTCCTACAATGAGCAGTTCTTC
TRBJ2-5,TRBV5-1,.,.,CASSLVGGQETQYF,TGCGCCAGCAGCTTGGTGGGGGGCCAAGAGACCCAGTACTTC
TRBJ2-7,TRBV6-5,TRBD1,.,CASSYERDRAYEQYF,TGTGCCAGCAGTTACGAACGGGACAGAGCCTACGAGCAGTACTTC
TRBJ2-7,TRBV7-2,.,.,CASSLYGPYEQYF,TGTGCCAGCAGCTTATACGGCCCCTACGAGCAGTACTTC
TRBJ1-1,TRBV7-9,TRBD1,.,CASVKGQGNTEAFF,TGTGCCAGCGTTAAGGGACAGGGGAACACTGAAGCTTTCTTT
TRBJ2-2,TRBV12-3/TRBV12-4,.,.,CASSLGPTGELFF,TGTGCCAGCAGTTTAGGACCTACCGGGGAGCTGTTTTTT
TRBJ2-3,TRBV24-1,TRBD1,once,CATSDSGTGGRVDTQYF,TGTGCCACCAGTGACTCGGGGACAGGGGGCCGGGTAGATACGCAGTATTTT
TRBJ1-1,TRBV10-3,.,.,CAISQDGGYTEAFF,TGTGCCATCAGCCAAGACGGAGGGTACACTGAAGCTTTCTTT
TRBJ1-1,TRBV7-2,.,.,CASTVRGGQDTEAFF,TGTGCCAGCACCGTGCGCGGGGGACAAGACACTGAAGCTTTCTTT
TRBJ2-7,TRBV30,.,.,CAWSRHLTYEQYF,TGTGCCTGGAGTCGGCATCTCACCTACGAGCAGTACTTC
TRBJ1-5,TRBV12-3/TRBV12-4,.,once,CASRGRGNQPQHF,TGTGCCAGCCGGGGTAGGGGCAATCAGCCCCAGCATTTT
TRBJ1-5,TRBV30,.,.,CAWSVTTVDQPQHF,TGTGCCTGGAGTGTGACGACAGTGGATCAGCCCCAGCATTTT
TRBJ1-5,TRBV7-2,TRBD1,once,CASSLARAETGGGNQPQHF,TGTGCCAGCAGCTTAGCTAGGGCGGAAACAGGGGGAGGCAATCAGCCCCAGCATTTT
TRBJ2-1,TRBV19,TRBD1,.,CASSTDRGGPYNEQFF,TGTGCCAGTAGTACCGACAGGGGCGGGCCCTACAATGAGCAGTTCTTC
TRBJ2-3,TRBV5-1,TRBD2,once,CASSLRTSGTDTQYF,TGCGCCAGCAGCTTAAGGACTAGCGGCACAGATACGCAGTATTTT
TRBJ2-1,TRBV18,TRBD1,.,CASSPGQGIYNEQFF,TGTGCCAGCTCACCCGGACAGGGAATCTACAATGAGCAGTTCTTC
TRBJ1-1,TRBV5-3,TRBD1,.,CARSYDRENTEAFF,TGTGCCAGAAGCTACGACAGGGAGAACACTGAAGCTTTCTTT
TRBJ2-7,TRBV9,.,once,CASSVDGQRAHEQYF,TGTGCCAGCAGCGTAGATGGCCAGAGGGCCCACGAGCAGTACTTC
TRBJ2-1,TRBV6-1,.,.,CASSEGLGELFNEQFF,TGTGCCAGCAGTGAAGGGTTGGGGGAGTTATTTAATGAGCAGTTCTTC
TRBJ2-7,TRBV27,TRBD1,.,CASSLYPGTGSYEQYF,TGTGCCAGCAGTTTGTACCCCGGGACAGGGTCCTACGAGCAGTACTTC
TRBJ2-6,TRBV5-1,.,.,CASSGGPSGANVLTF,TGCGCCAGCAGCGGGGGGCCCTCTGGGGCCAACGTCCTGACTTTC
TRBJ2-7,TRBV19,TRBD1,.,CASSGGQGTYEQYF,TGTGCCAGTAGTGGAGGACAGGGAACCTACGAGCAGTACTTC
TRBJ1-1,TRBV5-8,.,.,CASSLVGGNTEAFF,TGTGCCAGCAGCTTGGTAGGCGGGAACACTGAAGCTTTCTTT